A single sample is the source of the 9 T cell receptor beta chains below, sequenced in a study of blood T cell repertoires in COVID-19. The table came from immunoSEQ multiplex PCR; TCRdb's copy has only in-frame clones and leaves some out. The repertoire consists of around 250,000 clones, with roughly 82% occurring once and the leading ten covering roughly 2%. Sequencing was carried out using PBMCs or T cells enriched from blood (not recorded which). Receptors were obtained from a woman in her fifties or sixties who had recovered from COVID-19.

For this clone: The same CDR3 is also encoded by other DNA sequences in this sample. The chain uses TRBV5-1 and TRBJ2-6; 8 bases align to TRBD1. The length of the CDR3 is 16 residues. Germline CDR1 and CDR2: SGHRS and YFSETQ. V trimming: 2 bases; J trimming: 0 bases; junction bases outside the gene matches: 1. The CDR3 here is CASSFTGGSGANVLTF. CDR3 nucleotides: TGCGCCAGCAGCTTCACAGGGGGCTCTGGGGCCAACGTCCTGACTTTC.

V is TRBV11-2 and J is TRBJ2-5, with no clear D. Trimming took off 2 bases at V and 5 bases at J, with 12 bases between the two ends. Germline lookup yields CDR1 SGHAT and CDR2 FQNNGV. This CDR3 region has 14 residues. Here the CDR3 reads CASSLTSPSETQYF. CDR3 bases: TGTGCCAGCAGCTTAACATCCCCGTCGGAGACCCAGTACTTC.

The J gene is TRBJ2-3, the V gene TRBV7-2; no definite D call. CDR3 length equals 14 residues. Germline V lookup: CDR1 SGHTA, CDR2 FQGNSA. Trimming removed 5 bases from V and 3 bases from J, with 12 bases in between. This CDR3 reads CASSARGSTDTQYF. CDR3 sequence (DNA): TGTGCCAGCAGCGCGCGAGGATCTACAGATACGCAGTATTTT.

The DNA of the CDR3 is TGTGCCAGCAGCGTCGGACAGGGGGTGAACACTGAAGCTTTCTTT. It codes for CASSVGQGVNTEAFF. The genes are TRBV7-9 and TRBJ1-1, with 10 bases aligning to TRBD1. Germline CDR1 is SEHNR and CDR2 is FQNEAQ (reference sequence). V dropped 5 bases and J dropped 0; count of bases not matched to a gene: 3. The CDR3 extends over 15 amino acids. Together with reference TRBV7-9 and TRBJ1-1, the CDR3 gives the full variable domain: DTGVSQNPRHKITKRGQNVTFRCDPISEHNRLYWYRQTLGQGPEFLTYFQNEAQLEKSRLLSDRFSAERPKGSFSTLEIQRTEQGDSAMYLCASSVGQGVNTEAFFGQGTRLTVV.

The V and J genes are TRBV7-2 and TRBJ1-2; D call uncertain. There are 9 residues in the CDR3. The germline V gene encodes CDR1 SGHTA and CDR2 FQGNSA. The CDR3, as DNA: TGTGCGGTCCGCGGTGGCTACACCTTC. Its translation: CAVRGGYTF. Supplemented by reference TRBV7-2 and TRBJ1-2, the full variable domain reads GAGVSQSPSNKVTEKGKDVELRCDPISGHTALYWYRQSLGQGLEFLIYFQGNSAPDKSGLPSDRFSAERTGGSVSTLTIQRTQQEDSAVYLCAVRGGYTFGSGTRLTVV.

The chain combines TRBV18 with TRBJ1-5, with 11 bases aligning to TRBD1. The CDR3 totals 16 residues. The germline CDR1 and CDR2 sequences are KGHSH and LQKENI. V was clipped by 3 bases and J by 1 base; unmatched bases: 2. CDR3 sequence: CASSPGTGGSNQPQHF. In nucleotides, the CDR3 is TGTGCCAGCTCACCCGGGACAGGGGGAAGCAATCAGCCCCAGCATTTT.

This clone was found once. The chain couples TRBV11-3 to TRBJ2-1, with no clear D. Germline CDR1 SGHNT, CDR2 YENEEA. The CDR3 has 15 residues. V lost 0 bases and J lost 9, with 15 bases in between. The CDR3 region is CASSLDLVRVGEQFF. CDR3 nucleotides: TGTGCCAGCAGCTTAGATCTCGTCCGGGTTGGTGAGCAGTTCTTC. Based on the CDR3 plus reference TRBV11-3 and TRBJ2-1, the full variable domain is EAGVVQSPRYKIIEKKQPVAFWCNPISGHNTLYWYLQNLGQGPELLIRYENEEAVDDSQLPKDRFSAERLKGVDSTLKIQPAELGDSAVYLCASSLDLVRVGEQFFGPGTRLTVL.

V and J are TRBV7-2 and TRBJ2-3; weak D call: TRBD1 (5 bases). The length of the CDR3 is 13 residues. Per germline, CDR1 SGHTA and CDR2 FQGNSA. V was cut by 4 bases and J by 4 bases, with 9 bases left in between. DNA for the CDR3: TGTGCCAGCAGCTCTTTGGGGCCAGATACGCAGTATTTT. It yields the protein CASSSLGPDTQYF. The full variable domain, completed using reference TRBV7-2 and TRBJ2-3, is GAGVSQSPSNKVTEKGKDVELRCDPISGHTALYWYRQSLGQGLEFLIYFQGNSAPDKSGLPSDRFSAERTGGSVSTLTIQRTQQEDSAVYLCASSSLGPDTQYFGPGTRLTVL.

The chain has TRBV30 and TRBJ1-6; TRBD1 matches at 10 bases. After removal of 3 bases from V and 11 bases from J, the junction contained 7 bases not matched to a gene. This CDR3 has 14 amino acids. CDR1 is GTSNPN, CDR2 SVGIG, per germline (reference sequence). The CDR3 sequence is CAWSLPGQGTPLHF. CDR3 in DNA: TGTGCCTGGAGCCTTCCGGGACAGGGGACACCCCTCCACTTT.